These 4 T cell receptor beta chains came from one sample sequenced in a study of control samples from healthy donors and cancer patients. TCRdb's table, derived via immunoSEQ multiplex PCR, lists solely in-frame clones and lacks some. The sample has approximately 150,000 clones; about 94% are singletons. Sequencing was performed on PBMCs. These receptors all stem from a man aged 60 to 69 with colorectal cancer.

V is TRBV20-1 and J is TRBJ1-1; D gene unclear. There are 13 residues in the CDR3. Germline V CDR1 and CDR2: DFQATT, SNEGSKA (reference sequence). Trimming took off 3 bases at V and 2 bases at J, with 10 bases between the two ends. This CDR3 reads CSASLDPNTEAFF. The CDR3 DNA reads TGCAGTGCTAGTCTTGACCCAAACACTGAAGCTTTCTTT.

This clone was observed a few times. This chain uses TRBV6-2 or TRBV6-3 with TRBJ2-6; D uncertain. The length of the CDR3 is 17 residues. V lost 2 bases and J lost 1, with 12 bases in between. Germline V gives CDR1 MNHEY, CDR2 SVGEGT. As DNA, the CDR3 is TGTGCCAGCAGTTACGGTGACGGCATTTCTGGGGCCAACGTCCTGACTTTC. Translation: CASSYGDGISGANVLTF.

This clone was counted a single time. This rearrangement joins TRBV6-5 to TRBJ2-5; perhaps TRBD2 as D (6 bases). V lost 6 bases and J 4 bases, leaving 15 bases between the germline ends. From germline, CDR1 is MNHEY and CDR2 SVGAGI. This CDR3 has 14 amino acids. The CDR3 sequence is CASRPGSNLETQYF. For the CDR3, the DNA is TGTGCCAGCAGGCCCGGGAGTAACTTAGAGACCCAGTACTTC.

The V call is TRBV11-3, the J call TRBJ2-5, with 11 positions matching TRBD1. Germline CDR1 reads SGHNT; CDR2 reads YENEEA. Germline trimming cut 4 bases from V and 4 bases from J; bases unmatched to any gene: 2. The CDR3 runs 14 residues. The CDR3 region is CASSWGTGGETQYF. CDR3 nucleotide sequence: TGTGCCAGCAGCTGGGGGACAGGGGGAGAGACCCAGTACTTC.